Shown below are 16 T cell receptor beta chains from a single sample sequenced in a study of blood T cell repertoires in COVID-19. The repertoire was sequenced with immunoSEQ multiplex PCR; TCRdb's copy has only in-frame clones and lacks some. In the table there are about 130,000 clones, roughly 90% of which are singletons. Sample: peripheral blood. The receptors originated from a man between 60 and 75 years old with COVID-19, enrolled during active disease.

The chain is built from TRBV10-3 and TRBJ1-2; 7 bases line up with TRBD1. Trimming removed 10 bases from V and 4 bases from J; junction bases left unmatched: 6. This CDR3 spans 12 amino acids. Germline V gene sequence: CDR1 ENHRY, CDR2 SYGVKD. The CDR3 is CATLTGFYGYTF. In DNA, the CDR3 is TGTGCCACCTTGACAGGGTTCTATGGCTACACCTTC.

This rearrangement joins TRBV4-2 to TRBJ2-7, with D hard to call. This CDR3 contains 15 residues. Trimming cost V 0 bases and J 0 bases, with 9 bases left between them. The germline V gene has CDR1 LGHNA and CDR2 YNFKEQ. The CDR3: CASSQDVGISYEQYF. In DNA form, the CDR3 reads TGTGCCAGCAGCCAAGATGTGGGCATCTCCTACGAGCAGTACTTC.

This clone has a single count. This sequence joins TRBV5-1 and TRBJ1-1; D gene unclear. Germline-derived CDR1 and CDR2 are SGHRS and YFSETQ. This CDR3 is 14 amino acids long. V was clipped by 4 bases and J by 10 bases, with 20 bases between them. The CDR3 DNA reads TGCGCCAGCAGCCCGACCGCAGGTCAGGCTTTAGCTTTCTTT. Translated, it gives CASSPTAGQALAFF.

The chain uses TRBV5-1 and TRBJ2-1; the D gene is possibly TRBD1 (5 bases). This CDR3 is 15 amino acids long. CDR1 and CDR2 (germline): SGHRS, YFSETQ. The ends were cut back, 2 bases at V and 6 bases at J, with 15 bases in the middle. The CDR3 sequence is CASSFTPGQGNEQFF. The CDR3 region has the DNA TGCGCCAGCAGCTTTACTCCCGGGCAGGGCAATGAGCAGTTCTTC.

CDR3 in DNA: TGCGCCAGCAGACCCGGGACAGGGGATTCACCCCTCCACTTT. It specifies CASRPGTGDSPLHF. The rearrangement links TRBV5-1 to TRBJ1-6; TRBD1 aligns across 10 bases. V trimming: 5 bases; J trimming: 8 bases; junction bases outside the gene matches: 4. Germline CDR1 reads SGHRS; CDR2 reads YFSETQ. The CDR3 is made up of 14 amino acids.

The V and J genes are TRBV3-1 (or the pseudogene TRBV3-2) and TRBJ2-3; D gene ambiguous. The V and J ends lost 0 bases and 5 bases respectively, with 3 bases between them. This CDR3 spans 12 amino acids. Germline V gene lookup returns CDR1 LGHDT and CDR2 YNNKEL (reference sequence). CDR3 protein: CASSQELDTQYF. The CDR3, as DNA: TGTGCCAGCAGCCAAGAACTAGATACGCAGTATTTT.

The chain recombines TRBV7-2 with TRBJ1-4; D ambiguous. The CDR3 is 16 residues long. Germline CDR1 SGHTA, CDR2 FQGNSA. V lost 2 bases to trimming and J lost 0 bases, with 10 bases between them. The CDR3 region is CASSLTTAATNEKLFF. In DNA form, the CDR3 reads TGTGCCAGCAGCTTAACAACAGCTGCAACTAATGAAAAACTGTTTTTT.

This clone was counted a single time. The J gene is TRBJ1-1, the V gene TRBV28, with TRBD1 identical over 7 bases. V dropped 5 bases and J dropped 0; count of bases not matched to a gene: 6. Looked up from germline, CDR1 is MDHEN and CDR2 is SYDVKM. This CDR3 has 15 amino acids. The CDR3 sequence: CASSPPGTVNTEAFF. The CDR3 DNA is TGTGCCAGCAGTCCTCCCGGGACAGTGAACACTGAAGCTTTCTTT.

The rearrangement links TRBV4-3 to TRBJ2-3, with D maybe TRBD2 (6 bases). Per germline, CDR1 LGHNA and CDR2 YSLEER. Trimming took 1 base from V and 2 from J, leaving 13 bases between them. The CDR3 loop spans 16 amino acids. The CDR3 loop reads CASSQGAAGDTDTQYF. The CDR3 bases are TGCGCCAGCAGCCAAGGTGCAGCGGGCGACACAGATACGCAGTATTTT.

The chain joins TRBV2 to TRBJ1-5; the D gene is possibly TRBD1 (5 bases). The V gene's germline CDR1 is SNHLY and CDR2 FYNNEI. V lost 1 base to trimming and J lost 6 bases, with 13 bases between them. The CDR3 is made up of 15 amino acids. CDR3 region: CASSEGTPQGQPQHF. CDR3 sequence (DNA): TGTGCCAGCAGTGAAGGGACGCCCCAGGGTCAGCCCCAGCATTTT. Full variable domain (rest looked up from reference TRBV2 and TRBJ1-5): EPEVTQTPSHQVTQMGQEVILRCVPISNHLYFYWYRQILGQKVEFLVSFYNNEISEKSEIFDDQFSVERPDGSNFTLKIRSTKLEDSAMYFCASSEGTPQGQPQHFGDGTRLSIL.

The gene calls are TRBV19 and TRBJ1-5; 7 bases map to TRBD1. The CDR3 loop spans 15 amino acids. V lost 4 bases, J lost 0 bases, and 3 bases stayed unmatched. CDR1 LNHDA and CDR2 SQIVND come from the germline V gene (reference sequence). The CDR3 here is CASSSGQVSNQPQHF. DNA of the CDR3: TGTGCCAGTAGTAGCGGACAGGTTAGCAATCAGCCCCAGCATTTT.

This clone was seen repeatedly, ten times or more. The chain uses TRBV6-2 or TRBV6-3 and TRBJ2-2, with 8 nucleotides matching TRBD2. V shed 5 bases, J shed 1 base, and the junction held 0 bases outside the gene matches. Germline V gene data show CDR1 as MNHEY and CDR2 as SVGEGT. This CDR3 has 14 residues. CDR3 bases: TGTGCCAGCAGTAGCGGGAGGAACACCGGGGAGCTGTTTTTT. It translates to CASSSGRNTGELFF.

This clone was seen once. V usage is TRBV5-1 and J usage is TRBJ1-2; no clear D gene. The germline CDR1 and CDR2 sequences are SGHRS and YFSETQ. This CDR3 has 16 amino acids. Trimming removed 1 base from V and 3 bases from J, with 16 bases in between. The DNA for the CDR3 is TGCGCCAGCAGCTTGTCACCCCTATTATCCTACTATGGCTACACCTTC. It translates to CASSLSPLLSYYGYTF.

The chain links TRBV29-1 to TRBJ1-3, with a tentative D call TRBD1 (5 bases). This CDR3 comprises 12 residues. The germline gives CDR1 SQVTM, CDR2 ANQGSEA. V was clipped by 7 bases and J by 4 bases, with 11 bases between them. The CDR3 DNA reads as TGCAGCGCCCTGACAGCGGGAAACACCATATATTTT. This sequence encodes CSALTAGNTIYF.

The rearrangement uses TRBV6-5 and TRBJ2-7; possibly TRBD2 for D (5 bases). This CDR3 region has 15 residues. V lost 2 bases to trimming and J lost 4 bases, with 15 bases between them. Germline CDR1 MNHEY, CDR2 SVGAGI. The DNA for the CDR3 is TGTGCCAGCAGTTACGCAGGACTGAACCTTTACGAGCAGTACTTC. Translated, it gives CASSYAGLNLYEQYF.

The V and J genes are TRBV9 and TRBJ2-7; 9 bases line up with TRBD1. The junction had 7 bases not matched to a gene; V was cut back by 2 bases and J by 4 bases. The germline gives CDR1 SGDLS, CDR2 YYNGEE. The CDR3 consists of 15 residues. The CDR3 bases are TGTGCCAGCAGCGTCGTTGGCGGACAGGGGTACGAGCAGTACTTC. It translates to CASSVVGGQGYEQYF.